These T cell receptor beta chains were read from a single sample in a study of T cells after yellow fever vaccination. TCRdb recomputed calls from the 5' RACE reads with MiXCR, one row per CDR3 protein. The data hold around 25,000 distinct CDR3 sequences, with under 5.5% observed a single time. This specimen consisted of PBMCs, either bulk or a sorted T-cell subset (CD4+, CD8+, memory, or dextramer-sorted; not recorded which), obtained on the day of the yellow fever booster vaccination. The source is a man younger than 35 who received the YFV17D yellow fever vaccine. Both conserved end residues are part of each CDR3. The order of the fields is V gene, CDR3 protein.

V: TRBV12-3/TRBV12-4; CDR3: CASSLEGQLGTQYF
V: TRBV6-4; CDR3: CASSANSGGADTQYF
V: TRBV18; CDR3: CASSPPGQFNEKLFF
V: TRBV7-8; CDR3: CASSSRDQPQHF
V: TRBV14; CDR3: CASSRITGGGCQPQHF
V: TRBV4-2; CDR3: CASSQDLGGWQLYEQYF
V: TRBV5-1; CDR3: CASSLVVDPNSPLHF
V: TRBV5-1; CDR3: CASSTNTGELFF
V: TRBV29-1; CDR3: CSVETSGTDTQYF
V: TRBV7-9; CDR3: CASSAGTSITDTQYF
V: TRBV9; CDR3: CASSDGQVHTEAFF
V: TRBV27; CDR3: CASTLTGGNTEAFF
V: TRBV7-2; CDR3: CASSFDRILLHNSPLHF
V: TRBV7-3; CDR3: CASSLEGGYGYTF
V: TRBV5-1; CDR3: CASRGQGATETQYF
V: TRBV7-9; CDR3: CASSLRRSGGRGNEQFF
V: TRBV12-3/TRBV12-4; CDR3: CASRATRGAGLETQYF
V: TRBV20-1; CDR3: CSARADTQYF
V: TRBV12-3/TRBV12-4; CDR3: CASSLGTGANEKLFF
V: TRBV7-9; CDR3: CASSRVPQETQYF
V: TRBV10-3; CDR3: CAISESSLNNEQFF
V: TRBV7-2; CDR3: CASSLVSTGELFF
V: TRBV19; CDR3: CASSRGQGMRGYTF
V: TRBV7-3; CDR3: CASSLSLNSPLHF
V: TRBV5-1; CDR3: CASSLAGQGAETQYF
V: TRBV5-1; CDR3: CASSYLGGWEQFF
V: TRBV4-3; CDR3: CASSQDREATDTQYF
V: TRBV14; CDR3: CASSQTRGGLSRTGELFF
V: TRBV20-1; CDR3: CSAMGPREADTQYF
V: TRBV7-6; CDR3: CASSLGAPRGYEQFF
V: TRBV11-2; CDR3: CASSSLMGGAEAFF
V: TRBV5-1; CDR3: CASTPRTGGNEQYF
V: TRBV5-1; CDR3: CASSLQGAPDTEAFF
V: TRBV29-1; CDR3: CSVAGVLGTGELFF
V: TRBV7-2; CDR3: CASSLVGTSGGPEQFF
V: TRBV24-1; CDR3: CATSDPRGDGDTQYF
V: TRBV10-3; CDR3: CAISEQIYKNTEAFF
V: TRBV7-2; CDR3: CASSPGHSGGELFF
V: TRBV7-9; CDR3: CASSQNLRGIYGYTF
V: TRBV10-3; CDR3: CATLSGLAGGTGELFF
V: TRBV7-2; CDR3: CASSQLGEQFF
V: TRBV20-1; CDR3: CSARVPGAGGGYTF
V: TRBV5-1; CDR3: CASSLGDYIQETQYF
V: TRBV5-5; CDR3: CASSRRQGPNIQYF
V: TRBV7-8; CDR3: CASSPRTVALTETQYF
V: TRBV20-1; CDR3: CSARDGGNQPQHF
V: TRBV20-1; CDR3: CSARDRHYEAFF
V: TRBV12-3/TRBV12-4; CDR3: CASSPNRGPGANVLTF
V: TRBV20-1; CDR3: CSAHSAGGGTDTQYF
V: TRBV4-3; CDR3: CASSQDTTRGADTQYF
V: TRBV7-2; CDR3: CASSQGPGSYTEAFF
V: TRBV12-3/TRBV12-4; CDR3: CASSLDRGYNQPQHF
V: TRBV5-1; CDR3: CASREYNEQFF
V: TRBV15; CDR3: CATSRDAVSQPQHF
V: TRBV4-1; CDR3: CASSQDPGPSGNTIYF
V: TRBV4-3; CDR3: CASTPFPGNTEAFF
V: TRBV30; CDR3: CACQKDSGANVLTF